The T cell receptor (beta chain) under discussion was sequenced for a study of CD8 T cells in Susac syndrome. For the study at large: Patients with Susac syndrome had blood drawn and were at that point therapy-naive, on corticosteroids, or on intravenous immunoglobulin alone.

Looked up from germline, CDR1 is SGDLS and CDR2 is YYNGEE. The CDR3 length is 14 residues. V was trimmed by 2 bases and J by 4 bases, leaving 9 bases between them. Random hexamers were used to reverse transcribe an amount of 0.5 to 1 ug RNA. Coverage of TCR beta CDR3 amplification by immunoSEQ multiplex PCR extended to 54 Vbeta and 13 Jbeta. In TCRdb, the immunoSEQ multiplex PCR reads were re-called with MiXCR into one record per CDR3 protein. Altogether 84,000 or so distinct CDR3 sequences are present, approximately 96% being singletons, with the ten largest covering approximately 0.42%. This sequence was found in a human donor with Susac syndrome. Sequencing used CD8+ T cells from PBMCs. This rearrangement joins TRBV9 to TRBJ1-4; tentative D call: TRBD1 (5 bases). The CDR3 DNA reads TGTGCCAGCAGCGTTGGGACCTATAATGAAAAACTGTTTTTT. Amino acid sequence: CASSVGTYNEKLFF. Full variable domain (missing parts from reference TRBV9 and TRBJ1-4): DSGVTQTPKHLITATGQRVTLRCSPRSGDLSVYWYQQSLDQGLQFLIQYYNGEERAKGNILERFSAQQFPDLHSELNLSSLELGDSALYFCASSVGTYNEKLFFGSGTQLSVL.